This paragraph covers one T cell receptor beta chain sequence. Its target is not known. Patients got ipilimumab 1 mg/kg beginning 14 to 28 days post-transplant. Patients received nivolumab 3 mg/kg at weeks 1, 4, 7, 10, then fortnightly to week 26. The CDR3 has 17 residues. CDR1 is MGHRA and CDR2 is YSYEKL in the germline V gene. The V gene end was trimmed by 1 base and the J gene end by 2 bases; junction bases not matched to a gene: 9. This entry is derived from a study of ipilimumab plus nivolumab after autologous stem cell transplantation. At the level of the study: A median of about 8 nivolumab and 5 ipilimumab doses were given. Study observations and caveats: Per the authors, repertoire, Treg and microbiota data justify further study.

The protocol was immunoSEQ multiplex PCR, while the TCRdb copy is restricted to in-frame clones and leaves out a portion. The table lists 10,000 to 15,000 clones, about three quarters of them singletons. This clonotype was sampled from a male donor with diffuse large B-cell lymphoma. The sample here was PBMCs, taken in a trial of ipilimumab plus nivolumab as post-transplant consolidation. The chain has TRBV4-1 and TRBJ2-5, with 8 nucleotides matching TRBD2. Written as DNA, the CDR3 is TGCGCCAGCAGCCAAGGCGAGGCGGCTAGCGGGCAAGAGACCCAGTACTTC. Translating gives CASSQGEAASGQETQYF.